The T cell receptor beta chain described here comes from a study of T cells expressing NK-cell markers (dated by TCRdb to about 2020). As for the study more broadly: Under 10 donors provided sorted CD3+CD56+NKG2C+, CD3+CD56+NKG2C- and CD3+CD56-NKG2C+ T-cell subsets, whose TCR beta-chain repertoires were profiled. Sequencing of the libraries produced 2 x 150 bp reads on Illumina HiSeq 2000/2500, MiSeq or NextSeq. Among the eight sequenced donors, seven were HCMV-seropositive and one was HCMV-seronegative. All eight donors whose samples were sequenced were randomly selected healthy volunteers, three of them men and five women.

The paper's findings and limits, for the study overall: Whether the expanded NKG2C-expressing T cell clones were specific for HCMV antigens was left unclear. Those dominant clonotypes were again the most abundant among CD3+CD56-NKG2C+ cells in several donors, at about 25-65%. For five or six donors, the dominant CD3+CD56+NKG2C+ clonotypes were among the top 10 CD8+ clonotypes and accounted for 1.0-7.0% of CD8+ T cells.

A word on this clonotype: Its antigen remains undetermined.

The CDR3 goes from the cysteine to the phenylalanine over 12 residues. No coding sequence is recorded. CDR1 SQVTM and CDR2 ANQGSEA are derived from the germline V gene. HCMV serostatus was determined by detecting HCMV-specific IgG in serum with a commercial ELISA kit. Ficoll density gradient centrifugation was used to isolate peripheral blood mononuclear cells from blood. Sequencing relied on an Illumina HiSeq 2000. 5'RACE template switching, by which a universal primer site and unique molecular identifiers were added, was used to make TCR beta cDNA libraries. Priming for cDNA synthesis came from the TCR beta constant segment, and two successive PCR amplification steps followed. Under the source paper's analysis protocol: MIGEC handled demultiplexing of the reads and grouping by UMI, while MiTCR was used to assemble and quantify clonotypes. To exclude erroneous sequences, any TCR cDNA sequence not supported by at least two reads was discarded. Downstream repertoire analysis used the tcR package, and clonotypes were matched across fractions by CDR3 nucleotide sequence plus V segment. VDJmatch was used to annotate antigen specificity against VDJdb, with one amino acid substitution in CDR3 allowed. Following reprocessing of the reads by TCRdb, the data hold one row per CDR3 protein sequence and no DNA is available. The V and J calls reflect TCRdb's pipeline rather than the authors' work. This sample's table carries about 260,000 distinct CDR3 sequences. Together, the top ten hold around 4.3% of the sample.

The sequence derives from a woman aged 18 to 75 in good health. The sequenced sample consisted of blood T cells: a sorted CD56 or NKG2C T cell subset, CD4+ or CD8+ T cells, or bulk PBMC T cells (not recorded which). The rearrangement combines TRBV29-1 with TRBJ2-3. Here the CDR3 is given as CSVEGATDTQYF.